The text below deals with one T cell receptor (beta chain). Its antigen is unknown. The source of the sample is a study of T cells after posttransplantation cyclophosphamide. The study, taken as a whole, reports: Donor-recipient repertoire similarity was low at 1-2 months, rising over year one. Recipient CMV seropositivity and CMV reactivation strongly tracked TRB clonality. Tissue-infiltrating T cells from skin or gut overlapped little with blood T cells.

The germline V gene has CDR1 SGHVS and CDR2 FQNEAQ. CDR3 length equals 15 residues. Trimming stripped 0 bases from V and 5 bases from J, with 11 bases between. Busulfan-fludarabine conditioning, marrow transplant, and cyclophosphamide on days +3 and +4 were administered. Generated by immunoSEQ multiplex PCR, the TCRdb table keeps only in-frame clones and is missing some. The table shows 15,000 to 20,000 clones, with about three quarters occurring only once. Sequencing used CD8+ T cells sorted from PBMCs, obtained about 1,900 days after a stem cell transplant with posttransplant cyclophosphamide. The rearrangement joins TRBV7-8 to TRBJ1-5, with D possibly matching TRBD1 (5 bases). This clonotype originated in a female patient aged 35 to 55 who received an allogeneic stem cell transplant from a related donor, was CMV-positive, and had no GVHD. Some T cells may possibly be graft donor cells. The CDR3 nucleotides read TGTGCCAGCAGCTTAGCAGTGGGACTTTATCAGCCCCAGCATTTT. Protein: CASSLAVGLYQPQHF. Supplemented by reference TRBV7-8 and TRBJ1-5, the full variable domain reads GAGVSQSPRYKVAKRGQDVALRCDPISGHVSLFWYQQALGQGPEFLTYFQNEAQLDKSGLPSDRFFAERPEGSVSTLKIQRTQQEDSAVYLCASSLAVGLYQPQHFGDGTRLSIL.